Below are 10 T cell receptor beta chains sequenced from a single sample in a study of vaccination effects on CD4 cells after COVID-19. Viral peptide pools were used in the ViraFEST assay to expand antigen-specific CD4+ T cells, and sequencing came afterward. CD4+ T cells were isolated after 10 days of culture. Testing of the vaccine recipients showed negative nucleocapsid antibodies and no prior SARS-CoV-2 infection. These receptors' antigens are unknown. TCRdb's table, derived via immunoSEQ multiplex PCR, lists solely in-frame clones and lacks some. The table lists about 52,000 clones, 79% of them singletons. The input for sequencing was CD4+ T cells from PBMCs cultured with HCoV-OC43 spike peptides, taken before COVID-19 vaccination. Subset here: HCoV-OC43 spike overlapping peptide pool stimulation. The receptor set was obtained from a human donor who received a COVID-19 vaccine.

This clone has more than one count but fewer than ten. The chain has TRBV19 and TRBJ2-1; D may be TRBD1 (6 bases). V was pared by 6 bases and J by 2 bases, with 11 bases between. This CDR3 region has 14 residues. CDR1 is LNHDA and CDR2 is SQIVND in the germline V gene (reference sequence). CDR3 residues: CASSRGLAYNEQFF. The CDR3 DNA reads TGTGCCAGTAGCAGGGGATTGGCCTACAATGAGCAGTTCTTC.

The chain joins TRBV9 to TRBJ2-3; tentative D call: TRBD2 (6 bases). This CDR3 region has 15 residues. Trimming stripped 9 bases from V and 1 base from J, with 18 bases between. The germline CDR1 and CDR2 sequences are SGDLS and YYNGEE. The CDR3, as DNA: TGTGCCACCGGGGCTGGAGGGATAGGCACAGATACGCAGTATTTT. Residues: CATGAGGIGTDTQYF.

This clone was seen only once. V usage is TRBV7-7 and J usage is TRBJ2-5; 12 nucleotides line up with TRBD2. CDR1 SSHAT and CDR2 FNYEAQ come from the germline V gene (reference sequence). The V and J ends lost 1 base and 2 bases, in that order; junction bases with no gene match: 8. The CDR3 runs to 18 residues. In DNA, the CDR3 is TGTGCCAGCAGCTTAGACGGACTAGCGGGGTTCCCACAAGAGACCCAGTACTTC. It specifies CASSLDGLAGFPQETQYF.

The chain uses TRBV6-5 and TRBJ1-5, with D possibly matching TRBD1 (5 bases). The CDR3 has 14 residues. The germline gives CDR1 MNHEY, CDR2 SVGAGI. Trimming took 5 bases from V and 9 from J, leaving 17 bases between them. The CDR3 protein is CASSPGFLGGPQHF. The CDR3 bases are TGTGCCAGCAGTCCGGGCTTTTTGGGGGGGCCCCAGCATTTT.

The chain's CDR3 is CASIGTSGSTDTQYF. The CDR3 DNA reads as TGTGCCAGTATAGGGACTAGCGGGAGCACAGATACGCAGTATTTT. The chain recombines TRBV19 with TRBJ2-3; 12 nucleotides align to TRBD2. J was trimmed by 0 bases and V by 7 bases; bases with no gene match: 2. CDR1 and CDR2 from the germline V gene are LNHDA and SQIVND (reference sequence). CDR3 length equals 15 residues.

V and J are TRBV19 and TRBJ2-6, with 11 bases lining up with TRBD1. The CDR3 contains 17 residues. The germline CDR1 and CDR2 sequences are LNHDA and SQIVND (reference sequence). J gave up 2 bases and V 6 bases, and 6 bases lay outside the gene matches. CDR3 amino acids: CASRPGTGGTGANVLTF. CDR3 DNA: TGTGCCAGTAGACCCGGGACAGGGGGTACTGGGGCCAACGTCCTGACTTTC.

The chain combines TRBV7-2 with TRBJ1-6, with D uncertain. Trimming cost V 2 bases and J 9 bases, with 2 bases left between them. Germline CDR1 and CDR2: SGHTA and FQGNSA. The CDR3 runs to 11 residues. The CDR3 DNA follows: TGTGCCAGCAGCTTAAGTTCACCCCTCCACTTT. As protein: CASSLSSPLHF. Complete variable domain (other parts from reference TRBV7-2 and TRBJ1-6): GAGVSQSPSNKVTEKGKDVELRCDPISGHTALYWYRQSLGQGLEFLIYFQGNSAPDKSGLPSDRFSAERTGGSVSTLTIQRTQQEDSAVYLCASSLSSPLHFGNGTRLTVT.

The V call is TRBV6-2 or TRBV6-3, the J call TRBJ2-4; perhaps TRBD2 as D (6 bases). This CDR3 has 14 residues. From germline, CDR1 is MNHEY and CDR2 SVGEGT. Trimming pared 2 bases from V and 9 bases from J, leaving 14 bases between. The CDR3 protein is CASSYTRGEVIQYF. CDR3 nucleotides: TGTGCCAGCAGTTACACGCGGGGCGAGGTCATTCAGTACTTC.

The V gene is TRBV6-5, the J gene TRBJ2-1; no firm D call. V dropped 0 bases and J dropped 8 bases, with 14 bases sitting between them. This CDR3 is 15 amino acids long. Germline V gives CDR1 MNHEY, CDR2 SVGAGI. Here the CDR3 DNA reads TGTGCCAGCAGTTACTCGAAGGTTGTTTCGTATGAGCAGTTCTTC. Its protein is CASSYSKVVSYEQFF.

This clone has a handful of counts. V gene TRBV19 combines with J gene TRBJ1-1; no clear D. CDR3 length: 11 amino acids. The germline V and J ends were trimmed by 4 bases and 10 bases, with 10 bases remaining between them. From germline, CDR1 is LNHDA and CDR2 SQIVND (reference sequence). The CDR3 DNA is TGTGCCAGTAGTAGGTTGGGAGTAGCTTTCTTT. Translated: CASSRLGVAFF.